The 15 T cell receptor beta chains given below trace back to one sample, sequenced in a study of PD-1 blockade in classical Hodgkin lymphoma. TCRdb's copy holds only in-frame clones and misses some; the assay was immunoSEQ multiplex PCR. The data show 100,000 to 130,000 clones, 80% to 90% seen once. All the patients suffered relapse after autologous stem cell transplantation, and brentuximab vedotin exposure differed. This sample comprised peripheral blood mononuclear cells (PBMCs), obtained before the second cycle of nivolumab. The receptors here all came from a human donor with classical Hodgkin lymphoma.

V is TRBV6-1 and J is TRBJ1-1, with TRBD1 matching 7 bases. The CDR3 extends over 14 amino acids. From germline, CDR1 is MNHNS and CDR2 SASEGT. V lost 5 bases and J lost 5; bases outside the gene matches: 8. The CDR3 DNA reads TGTGCCAGCAGTTCAGGGGGAAGAGGGACTGAAGCTTTCTTT. This translates into CASSSGGRGTEAFF.

V gene TRBV2 combines with J gene TRBJ2-5, with 14 positions matching TRBD2. Trimming removed 8 bases from V and 1 base from J; junction bases left unmatched: 12. The CDR3 runs to 18 residues. Germline CDR1 reads SNHLY; CDR2 reads FYNNEI. In DNA form, the CDR3 reads TGTGCCAGCCGAGGACTAGCGGGAGGACTCGGATTCCAAGAGACCCAGTACTTC. Translation: CASRGLAGGLGFQETQYF.

The chain has TRBV29-1 and TRBJ2-2; D remains unclear. V lost 4 bases and J 5 bases, leaving 14 bases between the germline ends. From germline, CDR1 is SQVTM and CDR2 ANQGSEA. This CDR3 has 14 residues. CDR3 sequence reads: CSVGLLAATGELFF. The CDR3 DNA is TGCAGCGTTGGACTCCTTGCGGCTACCGGGGAGCTGTTTTTT.

This rearrangement joins TRBV5-4 to TRBJ1-2; perhaps TRBD1 as D (5 bases). Germline assignment: CDR1 SGHNT and CDR2 YYREEE (reference sequence). This CDR3 has 16 residues. Trimming took 3 bases from V and 7 from J, leaving 22 bases between them. Here the CDR3 reads CASSWAKGQTPGGYTF. The CDR3 DNA sequence: TGTGCCAGCAGCTGGGCGAAGGGGCAGACGCCGGGTGGCTACACCTTC.

The J gene is TRBJ2-7, the V gene TRBV4-2, with 8 bases fitting TRBD1. The CDR3 totals 15 residues. The germline V gene encodes CDR1 LGHNA and CDR2 YNFKEQ. The V gene end was trimmed by 0 bases and the J gene end by 3 bases; junction bases not matched to a gene: 4. This CDR3 reads CASSQDGTGVYEQYF. The CDR3 DNA follows: TGTGCCAGCAGCCAAGATGGGACAGGAGTCTACGAGCAGTACTTC.

This clone was counted a single time. The chain carries TRBV15 and TRBJ2-2, with 11 bases fitting TRBD2. There are 16 residues in the CDR3. Germline V gene data show CDR1 as LNHNV and CDR2 as YYDKDF (reference sequence). The junction had 8 bases not matched to a gene; V was cut back by 8 bases and J by 3 bases. Here the CDR3 reads CATSLAGGPDTGELFF. The CDR3, as DNA: TGTGCCACCTCATTAGCGGGAGGGCCGGACACCGGGGAGCTGTTTTTT.

The chain has TRBV2 and TRBJ2-4, with D tentatively TRBD1 (5 bases). This CDR3 region has 13 residues. Germline CDR1 reads SNHLY; CDR2 reads FYNNEI. V was shortened by 7 bases and J by 6 bases, with 13 bases between the two germline ends. CDR3 DNA sequence: TGTGCCAGCACCTGGGGCTCCTCAAACATTCAGTACTTC. This translates into CASTWGSSNIQYF.

As concerns this clone: Other DNA sequences in this sample translate to the same CDR3. This chain joins TRBV4-1 and TRBJ1-2; D is ambiguous. V lost 0 bases to trimming and J lost 5 bases, with 10 bases between them. Germline assignment: CDR1 MGHRA and CDR2 YSYEKL. The CDR3 runs to 14 residues. The CDR3 is CASSQEAGKYGYTF. The CDR3 coding sequence is TGCGCCAGCAGCCAAGAAGCAGGAAAGTATGGCTACACCTTC.

V usage is TRBV6-1 and J usage is TRBJ1-5; D unclear. Trimming shortened V by 0 bases and J by 6 bases, and 12 bases separated the two germline ends. The germline V gene encodes CDR1 MNHNS and CDR2 SASEGT. The CDR3 loop spans 15 amino acids. In DNA, the CDR3 is TGTGCCAGCAGTGAAGCGTCGGGTTTCGGTCAGCCCCAGCATTTT. As protein: CASSEASGFGQPQHF.

The chain links TRBV7-9 to TRBJ2-5, with D possibly being TRBD2 (5 bases). Germline CDR1 is SEHNR and CDR2 is FQNEAQ (reference sequence). V lost 4 bases and J 4 bases, leaving 22 bases between the germline ends. There are 17 residues in the CDR3. The CDR3: CASSSGLFSLVRETQYF. DNA for the CDR3: TGTGCCAGCAGCTCCGGACTTTTTAGCCTAGTCCGAGAGACCCAGTACTTC. The whole variable domain, remainder taken from reference TRBV7-9 and TRBJ2-5, is DTGVSQNPRHKITKRGQNVTFRCDPISEHNRLYWYRQTLGQGPEFLTYFQNEAQLEKSRLLSDRFSAERPKGSFSTLEIQRTEQGDSAMYLCASSSGLFSLVRETQYFGPGTRLLVL.

This clone was seen a few times. This rearrangement joins TRBV28 to TRBJ1-1; D is ambiguous. Germline values: CDR1 MDHEN, CDR2 SYDVKM. With 3 bases removed from V and 10 bases from J, the gap between germline ends came to 18 bases. The CDR3 is made up of 14 amino acids. DNA for the CDR3: TGTGCCAGCAGTTTGGTGGGTCGGTCTTCGGGAGCTTTCTTT. This encodes CASSLVGRSSGAFF.

This chain uses TRBV28 with TRBJ1-1; 7 bases fit TRBD1. CDR3 size: 15 residues. The V and J ends lost 6 bases and 0 bases, in that order; junction bases with no gene match: 7. Germline lookup yields CDR1 MDHEN and CDR2 SYDVKM. The CDR3, as DNA: TGTGCCAGCAGAACGAAGACAGGGCTGAACACTGAAGCTTTCTTT. The encoded protein is CASRTKTGLNTEAFF.

The gene calls are TRBV4-1 and TRBJ2-2; 12 bases line up with TRBD2. CDR1 is MGHRA, CDR2 YSYEKL, per germline. The CDR3 has 16 residues. V lost 3 bases, J lost 6 bases, and 5 bases stayed unmatched. In nucleotides, the CDR3 is TGCGCCAGCAGCCACCGACTAGCGGGAGCACCCGGGGAGCTGTTTTTT. This sequence encodes CASSHRLAGAPGELFF.

J is TRBJ2-3 and V is TRBV2; 10 bases align to TRBD2. This CDR3 contains 16 residues. The V and J ends lost 6 bases and 1 base, in that order; junction bases with no gene match: 7. Germline V gene sequence: CDR1 SNHLY, CDR2 FYNNEI. CDR3 region: CASRQPAGGGTDTQYF. In DNA, the CDR3 is TGTGCCAGCAGGCAACCAGCGGGAGGGGGCACAGATACGCAGTATTTT.

The chain recombines TRBV29-1 with TRBJ2-1; D is uncertain. The length of the CDR3 is 16 residues. The germline V gene has CDR1 SQVTM and CDR2 ANQGSEA. The V end was cut by 8 bases, the J end by 2 bases, with 22 bases between. The CDR3 coding sequence is TGCAGCTTCTACGGTTTGTCGGCATCACCCTACAATGAGCAGTTCTTC. Translating gives CSFYGLSASPYNEQFF.